This TCR beta chain was recorded in a study of cytomegalovirus exposure and HLA in healthy donors. Germline V gives CDR1 SEHNR, CDR2 FQNEAQ (reference sequence). Trimming pared 7 bases from V and 0 bases from J, leaving 12 bases between. The CDR3 is 14 residues long. Donors likely had unrecorded immune exposures despite being nominally healthy when sampled. Both 60 Vbeta primers and 13 Jbeta primers went into the PCR. The assay was immunoSEQ multiplex PCR, and TCRdb's table has in-frame clones only and misses some. The table lists about 150,000 clones, about 64% of them singletons, with about 3% in the top ten.

The sequenced material came from PBMCs. This TCR was recovered from a woman between 25 and 40 years old in good health and CMV-seropositive. The rearrangement joins TRBV7-9 to TRBJ1-1, with D uncertain. CDR3 nucleotides: TGTGCCAGCACCCTCTCAGGCATGAACACTGAAGCTTTCTTT. It translates to CASTLSGMNTEAFF.